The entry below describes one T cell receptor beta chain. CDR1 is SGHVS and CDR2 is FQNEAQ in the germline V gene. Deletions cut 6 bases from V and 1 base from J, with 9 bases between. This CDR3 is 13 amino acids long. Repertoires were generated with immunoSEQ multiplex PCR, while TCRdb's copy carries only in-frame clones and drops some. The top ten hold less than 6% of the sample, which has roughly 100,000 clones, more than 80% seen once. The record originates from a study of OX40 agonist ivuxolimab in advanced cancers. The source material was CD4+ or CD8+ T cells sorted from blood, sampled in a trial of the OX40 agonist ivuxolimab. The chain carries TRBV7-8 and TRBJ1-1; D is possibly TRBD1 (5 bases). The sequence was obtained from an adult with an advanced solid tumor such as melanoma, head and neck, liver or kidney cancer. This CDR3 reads CASRAQGNTEAFF. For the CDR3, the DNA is TGTGCCAGCAGAGCGCAGGGGAACACTGAAGCTTTCTTT.